These 24 T cell receptor beta chains originate from one sample sequenced in a study of naive and memory T cell subsets. Both TRBC1 and TRBC2 were covered by a beta constant-region primer of two equimolar oligonucleotides. The ligated cDNA underwent four PCR rounds using SP2 and nested alpha and beta constant-region primers. TCRdb re-analysed the UMI-ligation and nested PCR reads in MiXCR, keeping a single row per CDR3 protein. The table includes more than 100,000 distinct CDR3 sequences, roughly 36% detected once. What was sequenced was central memory CD4+ T cells from blood. These receptors originate from a human donor in good health.

V is TRBV28 and J is TRBJ1-2, with D perhaps TRBD1 (5 bases). V lost 6 bases and J 8 bases, leaving 13 bases between the germline ends. Germline loops: CDR1 MDHEN, CDR2 SYDVKM. This CDR3 is 12 amino acids long. The CDR3 coding sequence is TGTGCCAGCAGGCCCCAGGGACGCGGCTACACCTTC. Its protein product is CASRPQGRGYTF.

This clonotype was counted at least ten times. V usage is TRBV28 and J usage is TRBJ1-1; D is undetermined. The CDR3 is made up of 15 amino acids. Trimming stripped 5 bases from V and 4 bases from J, with 17 bases between. CDR1 and CDR2 (germline): MDHEN, SYDVKM. This chain's CDR3 is CASSGIERGGTEAFF. CDR3 DNA sequence: TGTGCCAGCAGTGGGATTGAGCGAGGCGGCACTGAAGCTTTCTTT.

The J gene is TRBJ2-7, the V gene TRBV6-1; no reliable D call. V was cut by 10 bases and J by 3 bases, with 10 bases left in between. Germline V gene lookup returns CDR1 MNHNS and CDR2 SASEGT. The CDR3 has 11 residues. The CDR3 reads CATNPNYEQYF. CDR3 coding DNA: TGTGCCACAAATCCGAACTACGAGCAGTACTTC.

This clonotype has just a few counts. The gene calls are TRBV6-1 and TRBJ1-4, with D tentatively TRBD1 (5 bases). V was shortened by 7 bases and J by 1 base, with 13 bases between the two germline ends. Germline V gene sequence: CDR1 MNHNS, CDR2 SASEGT. This CDR3 is 15 amino acids long. CDR3: CASIPRQRTNEKLFF. The CDR3, as DNA: TGTGCCAGCATACCAAGACAGCGAACTAATGAAAAACTGTTTTTT.

This chain links TRBV6-5 with TRBJ2-7; D unclear. The CDR3 is made up of 15 amino acids. V lost 6 bases, J lost 0 bases, and 15 bases lay in between. CDR1 and CDR2 (germline): MNHEY, SVGAGI. The CDR3: CASRKGSLSSYEQYF. Here the CDR3 DNA reads TGTGCCAGCAGAAAAGGTAGTCTGAGCTCCTACGAGCAGTACTTC.

Only a few counts were recorded for this clonotype. The chain carries TRBV18 and TRBJ1-2; the D gene is possibly TRBD1 (6 bases). The CDR3 runs to 16 residues. Per the germline V gene, CDR1 is KGHSH and CDR2 is LQKENI. Trimming cost V 6 bases and J 1 base, with 18 bases left between them. The CDR3 sequence is CASSSTQGQSNYGYTF. The CDR3 nucleotides read TGTGCCAGCTCGTCTACTCAAGGACAGAGTAACTATGGCTACACCTTC.

V usage is TRBV6-5 and J usage is TRBJ2-6; maybe TRBD1 (6 bases). The CDR3 has 15 residues. Germline V gene data show CDR1 as MNHEY and CDR2 as SVGAGI. With 6 bases removed from V and 3 bases from J, the gap between germline ends came to 12 bases. This CDR3 reads CASSDEGVGANVLTF. CDR3 DNA: TGTGCCAGCAGCGACGAGGGGGTTGGGGCCAACGTCCTGACTTTC.

V is TRBV28 and J is TRBJ2-2; weak D call: TRBD2 (5 bases). CDR1 and CDR2 from the germline V gene are MDHEN and SYDVKM. The CDR3 has 14 amino acids. Trimming left V 5 bases short and J 8 bases short, with 15 bases between. Here the CDR3 reads CASSTRLALGELFF. DNA for the CDR3: TGTGCCAGCAGTACGAGGCTAGCTCTGGGGGAGCTGTTTTTT.

This clonotype was observed a handful of times. The chain uses TRBV5-6 and TRBJ2-5; no definite D call. Trimming cost V 0 bases and J 0 bases, with 3 bases left between them. Germline V gives CDR1 SGHDT, CDR2 YYEEEE. The CDR3 is 13 amino acids. The CDR3 reads CASSLVHQETQYF. Written as DNA, the CDR3 is TGTGCCAGCAGCTTGGTTCACCAAGAGACCCAGTACTTC.

This sequence joins TRBV29-1 and TRBJ2-1, with 16 bases fitting TRBD2. This CDR3 spans 18 amino acids. Germline CDR1 is SQVTM and CDR2 is ANQGSEA. V lost 4 bases and J lost 0; bases outside the gene matches: 6. The CDR3 reads CSVVGTSGRGSSYNEQFF. The CDR3 region has the DNA TGCAGCGTTGTGGGGACTAGCGGGAGGGGGAGCTCCTACAATGAGCAGTTCTTC.

In this sample, this clonotype turned up a few times. V and J are TRBV25-1 and TRBJ2-3, with D possibly being TRBD1 or TRBD2 (5 bases each). CDR3 length: 14 amino acids. V was cut by 7 bases and J by 4 bases, with 15 bases left in between. Germline CDR1 and CDR2: MGHDK and SYGVNS. Here the CDR3 reads CASTQGRFSDTQYF. The DNA of the CDR3 is TGTGCCAGCACCCAGGGACGATTCTCAGATACGCAGTATTTT. Variable domain in full (rest from reference TRBV25-1 and TRBJ2-3): EADIYQTPRYLVIGTGKKITLECSQTMGHDKMYWYQQDPGMELHLIHYSYGVNSTEKGDLSSESTVSRIRTEHFPLTLESARPSHTSQYLCASTQGRFSDTQYFGPGTRLTVL.

This sequence joins TRBV29-1 and TRBJ2-2, with D possibly TRBD2 on 5 matching bases. The CDR3 extends over 13 amino acids. Trimming took off 6 bases at V and 0 bases at J, with 8 bases between the two ends. The germline gives CDR1 SQVTM, CDR2 ANQGSEA. CDR3 protein: CSVGRSNTGELFF. CDR3 nucleotide sequence: TGCAGCGTGGGGAGATCGAACACCGGGGAGCTGTTTTTT.

The chain has TRBV7-8 and TRBJ1-1, with unresolved D. Looked up from germline, CDR1 is SGHVS and CDR2 is FQNEAQ. V lost 5 bases and J 3 bases, leaving 13 bases between the germline ends. The CDR3 sequence is 14 residues long. The CDR3 spells CASSLTMIYTEAFF. In DNA form, the CDR3 reads TGTGCCAGCAGCCTTACGATGATATACACTGAAGCTTTCTTT.

The V call is TRBV28, the J call TRBJ1-5; unclear D gene. The V gene lost 2 bases and the J gene lost 0 bases, with 8 bases spanning the gap. Per germline, CDR1 MDHEN and CDR2 SYDVKM. There are 15 residues in the CDR3. CDR3 nucleotide sequence: TGTGCCAGCAGTTTAACTCGTAATAGCAATCAGCCCCAGCATTTT. Residues: CASSLTRNSNQPQHF. Complete variable domain (other parts from reference TRBV28 and TRBJ1-5): DVKVTQSSRYLVKRTGEKVFLECVQDMDHENMFWYRQDPGLGLRLIYFSYDVKMKEKGDIPEGYSVSREKKERFSLILESASTNQTSMYLCASSLTRNSNQPQHFGDGTRLSIL.

This clonotype occurred a few times. This chain uses TRBV20-1 with TRBJ2-3; D is perhaps TRBD1 (5 bases). The V and J ends lost 6 bases and 3 bases respectively, with 19 bases between them. Germline assignment: CDR1 DFQATT and CDR2 SNEGSKA (reference sequence). The length of the CDR3 is 15 residues. As DNA, the CDR3 is TGCAGTGCCCCCAATAGGGCAGGGAAGACAGATACGCAGTATTTT. The encoded protein is CSAPNRAGKTDTQYF.

The sample holds many counts of this clonotype. The genes are TRBV12-3 or TRBV12-4 and TRBJ1-5; no firm D call. The CDR3 loop spans 13 amino acids. Trimming stripped 2 bases from V and 4 bases from J, with 6 bases between. CDR3 protein: CASSLNGNQPQHF. The DNA of the CDR3 is TGTGCCAGCAGTTTAAACGGGAATCAGCCCCAGCATTTT.

This sequence joins TRBV28 and TRBJ2-1; unclear D gene. Trimming took off 6 bases at V and 7 bases at J, with 19 bases between the two ends. The CDR3 is made up of 15 amino acids. Per germline, CDR1 MDHEN and CDR2 SYDVKM. CDR3 loop: CASSSMRTWRNEQFF. In nucleotides, the CDR3 is TGTGCCAGCAGCTCTATGCGGACGTGGAGAAATGAGCAGTTCTTC.

The V and J genes are TRBV7-2 and TRBJ2-3, with D unclear. V was clipped by 5 bases and J by 4 bases, with 7 bases between them. This CDR3 region has 12 residues. Germline V gives CDR1 SGHTA, CDR2 FQGNSA. CDR3 sequence reads: CASSRRPDTQYF. The CDR3 coding sequence is TGTGCCAGCAGCCGACGGCCAGATACGCAGTATTTT.

The chain combines TRBV10-3 with TRBJ1-5, with 10 bases matching TRBD1. The CDR3 has 18 amino acids. From germline, CDR1 is ENHRY and CDR2 SYGVKD. Unmatched junction bases numbered 9, after V lost 0 bases and J lost 4 bases. The CDR3 is CAISESVLRTGGNQPQHF. The DNA for the CDR3 is TGTGCCATCAGTGAGTCCGTCCTCCGGACAGGGGGTAATCAGCCCCAGCATTTT.

The chain links TRBV27 to TRBJ2-1; 9 nucleotides match TRBD1. The V gene end was trimmed by 5 bases and the J gene end by 4 bases; junction bases not matched to a gene: 9. Per germline, CDR1 MNHEY and CDR2 SMNVEV (reference sequence). The CDR3 has 16 amino acids. In nucleotides, the CDR3 is TGTGCCAGCAGTCTCCGATCCGGGACAGGGTACAATGAGCAGTTCTTC. It yields the protein CASSLRSGTGYNEQFF.

The table lists this clonotype with a few counts. The chain links TRBV9 to TRBJ1-3; TRBD1 might be the D (5 bases). V dropped 0 bases and J dropped 3 bases, with 7 bases sitting between them. The CDR3 runs 14 residues. Germline V gene data show CDR1 as SGDLS and CDR2 as YYNGEE. The CDR3 region has the DNA TGTGCCAGCAGCGTAGAAGGGGTTGGAAACACCATATATTTT. It specifies CASSVEGVGNTIYF.

This clonotype was observed a handful of times. This chain connects TRBV25-1 to TRBJ1-2, with no clear D. CDR1 and CDR2 from the germline V gene are MGHDK and SYGVNS. Trimming removed 2 bases from V and 3 bases from J, with 19 bases in between. The CDR3 consists of 17 residues. CDR3 sequence (DNA): TGTGCCAGCAGTGAACTCGGTCTGTCCGACCGTGACTATGGCTACACCTTC. Translating it yields CASSELGLSDRDYGYTF.

This clonotype has a single count. The rearrangement joins TRBV29-1 to TRBJ2-5, with TRBD2 identical over 11 bases. Germline loops: CDR1 SQVTM, CDR2 ANQGSEA. This CDR3 has 14 residues. Trimming removed 7 bases from V and 5 bases from J; junction bases left unmatched: 9. CDR3 sequence (DNA): TGCAGCGGTAGCGGGAGGGGATTTTCGGAGACCCAGTACTTC. Its protein is CSGSGRGFSETQYF.

This chain links TRBV12-3 or TRBV12-4 with TRBJ2-7; weak D call: TRBD2 (6 bases). V was cut by 3 bases and J by 2 bases, with 8 bases left in between. CDR3 length: 13 residues. The CDR3 nucleotides are TGTGCCAGCAGTTTCGGGAGAACCTACGAGCAGTACTTC. Amino acid sequence: CASSFGRTYEQYF.